This T cell receptor (beta chain) was captured by sequencing in a study of blood T cell repertoires in COVID-19. Study summary: COVID-19 samples, acute and convalescent, were from the United States, Italy and Spain. T cells, B-cell-depleted T cells, or PBMCs provided the cDNA or gDNA that served as material.

The table came from immunoSEQ multiplex PCR; TCRdb's copy has only in-frame clones and leaves some out. The sample consists of about 49,000 clones, about 86% of them appearing once. Followed longitudinally, the Seattle patients had been enrolled during active infection. V was shortened by 2 bases and J by 3 bases, with 19 bases between the two germline ends. Germline lookup yields CDR1 SGHTA and CDR2 FQGNSA. The CDR3 is 17 amino acids. This sequence was found in a woman older than 75 with COVID-19, enrolled during active disease. Material for sequencing was peripheral blood. The chain has TRBV7-2 and TRBJ2-5; possible D gene TRBD2, 6 bases. For the CDR3, the DNA is TGTGCCAGCAGCTTATCCCCCTATACCGGGAGAGAAGAGACCCAGTACTTC. It yields the protein CASSLSPYTGREETQYF.